This T cell receptor beta chain appears in the sequencing data of a study of blood T cell repertoires in COVID-19. Overall study: The samples span acute and convalescent COVID-19 from the United States, Italy and Spain. Nucleic acid was either cDNA or gDNA, and it came from T cells, B-cell-depleted T cells, or PBMCs.

In the authors' methods: Reference gene primer amplification gave nucleated cell count estimates. The method was immunoSEQ multiplex PCR; TCRdb's version includes in-frame clones alone and lacks a portion of them. The V and J calls and clone size are taken from that table; D and trimming were inferred from the DNA. The sample lists roughly 56,000 clones; about 85% were seen once. Germline V CDR1 and CDR2: SGHRS, YFSETQ. V lost 0 bases to trimming and J lost 7 bases, with 7 bases between them. The CDR3 extends over 13 amino acids. The material sequenced was peripheral blood. The V and J genes are TRBV5-1 and TRBJ1-4; D unclear. The clonotype was recovered from a man in his 70s with acute or convalescent COVID-19. CDR3 coding DNA: TGCGCCAGCAGCTTGGGAGTTAGTGAAAAACTGTTTTTT. As protein: CASSLGVSEKLFF.